These T cell receptor beta chains were read from a single sample in a study of PD-1 blockade in classical Hodgkin lymphoma. The table came from immunoSEQ multiplex PCR; TCRdb's copy has only in-frame clones and leaves some out. The sample shows 20,000 or so clones, roughly 73% of them seen only once. Source: peripheral blood mononuclear cells (PBMCs), taken before the second cycle of nivolumab. Every receptor here comes from a human donor with classical Hodgkin lymphoma. CDR3s include the opening cysteine and the closing phenylalanine or tryptophan. The order of the fields is clone size, D gene, V gene, J gene, CDR3 DNA, CDR3 protein. A D gene is named only where the DNA matches it firmly. Where a row states a size, it is once, few, many or the class of an expanded clone; other rows omit it.

>medium-sized|TRBD1|TRBV5-1|TRBJ2-5
TGCGCCAGCAGCGCCTGGGACAGGGGGGTGGAAGAGACCCAGTACTTC
CASSAWDRGVEETQYF
>-|-|TRBV7-6|TRBJ1-3
TGTGCCAGCAGCCCCGATCAAGCGGGGTCGGGAAACACCATATATTTT
CASSPDQAGSGNTIYF
>-|-|TRBV18|TRBJ2-5
TGTGCCAGCTCACCACCGGGTCAAGAGACCCAGTACTTC
CASSPPGQETQYF
>once|TRBD1|TRBV5-1|TRBJ2-5
TGCGCCAGCAGCTTTGGACAGGGTGGTGGAGAGACCCAGTACTTC
CASSFGQGGGETQYF
>-|TRBD1|TRBV5-1|TRBJ2-7
TGCGCCAGCAGCAGAGCCGGGACAGGAGTCTACGAGCAGTACTTC
CASSRAGTGVYEQYF
>-|-|TRBV10-3|TRBJ2-1
TGTGCCATCGGGGAGACAGTTTACAATGAGCAGTTCTTC
CAIGETVYNEQFF
>-|-|TRBV4-2|TRBJ1-5
TGTGCCAGCAGCCAAGATCAAGACAGTATTAGCAATCAGCCCCAGCATTTT
CASSQDQDSISNQPQHF
>-|-|TRBV6-5|TRBJ2-1
TGTGCCAGCAGTTACTTGGGACCGAGTGATGAGCAGTTCTTC
CASSYLGPSDEQFF
>few|-|TRBV5-1|TRBJ1-1
TGCGCCAGCAGCTTGGGGGGCGGGCAGATTAACACTGAAGCTTTCTTT
CASSLGGGQINTEAFF
>once|TRBD2|TRBV6-1|TRBJ2-7
TGTGCCAGCATAGACGCGCGGGAGGGCCTCGGCGAGCAGTACTTC
CASIDAREGLGEQYF
>-|-|TRBV20-1|TRBJ2-1
TGCAGTGCAGAACGGGACAATGAGCAGTTCTTC
CSAERDNEQFF
>-|-|TRBV20-1|TRBJ2-1
TGCAGTCCCTCGGGCAATGAGCAGTTCTTC
CSPSGNEQFF
>few|-|TRBV20-1|TRBJ1-2
TGCAGTGCTAGAGGGGGGTATGGCTACACCTTC
CSARGGYGYTF
>-|-|TRBV19|TRBJ2-1
TGTGCCAGCAACTGGGGACTGGGAGAAGAGCAGTTCTTC
CASNWGLGEEQFF
>-|-|TRBV11-2|TRBJ2-7
TGTGCCAGCAGCGTCCCTGGGTTAGGCTACGAGCAGTACTTC
CASSVPGLGYEQYF
>few|TRBD2|TRBV15|TRBJ2-1
TGTGCCACCAGGCTAGCGGGAGGGCCGCCGGGAATTGAGCAGTTCTTC
CATRLAGGPPGIEQFF
>-|-|TRBV18|TRBJ1-1
TGTGCCAGCTCACCGGGACCCATGAACACTGAAGCTTTCTTT
CASSPGPMNTEAFF
>-|TRBD2|TRBV5-1|TRBJ2-5
TGCGCCAGCAGCCCGGGTGGGCTAGCGGGAGTACAAGAGACCCAGTACTTC
CASSPGGLAGVQETQYF
>-|TRBD2|TRBV7-8|TRBJ2-1
TGTGCCAGCAGCCCCCGACTAGCGGGGGTGAGGTACAATGAGCAGTTCTTC
CASSPRLAGVRYNEQFF
>few|-|TRBV5-1|TRBJ2-2
TGCGCCAGCAGCTTGGCGGGCTCCCCAAGGGGAACGAACACCGGGGAGCTGTTTTTT
CASSLAGSPRGTNTGELFF
>-|-|TRBV19|TRBJ2-6
TGTGCCAGTAGTTTACTCTCCTCCTCTGGGGCCAACGTCCTGACTTTC
CASSLLSSSGANVLTF
>-|-|TRBV6-5|TRBJ1-3
TGTGCCAGCAGTTACAGGGGGACCTCTGGAAACACCATATATTTT
CASSYRGTSGNTIYF
>-|-|TRBV19|TRBJ2-1
TGTGCCAGTAGTATAAGGGGGGGTGGGCAGTTCTTC
CASSIRGGGQFF
>-|-|TRBV5-4|TRBJ2-3
TGTGCCAGCAGCTTGAGCCAAGGAGATACGCAGTATTTT
CASSLSQGDTQYF
>-|-|TRBV10-3|TRBJ2-6
TGTGCCATCGACCGGGGCTCTGGGGCCAACGTCCTGACTTTC
CAIDRGSGANVLTF
>-|TRBD2|TRBV14|TRBJ2-7
TGTGCCAGCAGCCAATTAGGGACTAGCATCCACGAGCAGTACTTC
CASSQLGTSIHEQYF
>-|-|TRBV7-2|TRBJ1-1
TGTGCCAGCAGCACGGACAAGAACACTGAAGCTTTCTTT
CASSTDKNTEAFF
>few|-|TRBV5-4|TRBJ1-2
TGTGCCAGCAGCTTGGTCGGGGCGCTAGAACCAACCTATGGCTACACCTTC
CASSLVGALEPTYGYTF
>medium-sized|-|TRBV5-6|TRBJ2-1
TGTGCCAGCAGCTCACGGGACAAAAACTCCTACAATGAGCAGTTCTTC
CASSSRDKNSYNEQFF
>-|TRBD2|TRBV19|TRBJ2-3
TGTGCCAGTAGTGCCGTGGTAGTTGGGACTAGCGGCCGAGATACGCAGTATTTT
CASSAVVVGTSGRDTQYF
>-|-|TRBV7-9|TRBJ2-7
TGTGCCAGCAGCTTAGCGCCCCTTGGGGAGCAGTACTTC
CASSLAPLGEQYF
>-|-|TRBV10-3|TRBJ2-7
TGTGCCATCAGTGAGTCAGCAGCCTACGAGCAGTACTTC
CAISESAAYEQYF
>-|TRBD1|TRBV15|TRBJ1-1
TGTGCCACCAGCAGAGACCGGGACAGGAACACTGAAGCTTTCTTT
CATSRDRDRNTEAFF
>-|-|TRBV7-2|TRBJ2-1
TGTGCCAGCAGCTTAGGGGGGCTGACTTACAATGAGCAGTTCTTC
CASSLGGLTYNEQFF
>few|-|TRBV15|TRBJ1-1
TGTGCCACCAGCAGAGCCACCAGTGGGAACACTGAAGCTTTCTTT
CATSRATSGNTEAFF
>-|TRBD2|TRBV11-2|TRBJ2-1
TGTGCCAGCAGCCCGCCCCCAGGGCTAGCGGGTTACAATGAGCAGTTCTTC
CASSPPPGLAGYNEQFF
>-|TRBD1|TRBV7-9|TRBJ1-4
TGTGCCAGCAGCTTCGACAGGGGGACTAATGAAAAACTGTTTTTT
CASSFDRGTNEKLFF
>-|-|TRBV6-1|TRBJ1-2
TGTGCCAGCAGTGAAGTACGGACGGACGGTAACTATGGCTACACCTTC
CASSEVRTDGNYGYTF
>few|-|TRBV18|TRBJ2-3
TGTGCCAGCTCACCATCGATCACAGATACGCAGTATTTT
CASSPSITDTQYF
>few|-|TRBV18|TRBJ1-5
TGTGCCAGCTCACCACCGGGGGGTCAGCCCCAGCATTTT
CASSPPGGQPQHF
>few|TRBD1|TRBV5-1|TRBJ2-3
TGCGCCAGCAGCGGCGGGACAGGGGGGCCAGATACGCAGTATTTT
CASSGGTGGPDTQYF
>-|-|TRBV12-2|TRBJ1-1
TGTGCAAGTCGTCTACAGGACGAAGCTTTCTTT
CASRLQDEAFF
>-|TRBD2|TRBV7-2|TRBJ2-1
TGTGCCAGCAGCTTATCTAGCGGGAGCCAGAATGAGCAGTTCTTC
CASSLSSGSQNEQFF
>once|-|TRBV9|TRBJ2-7
TGTGCCAGCAGCGGGGGTATTGGCACCTACGAGCAGTACTTC
CASSGGIGTYEQYF
>-|TRBD2|TRBV7-7|TRBJ2-2
TGTGCCAGCAGCTTAGCGACTAGCGGAACCGGGGAGCTGTTTTTT
CASSLATSGTGELFF
>-|-|TRBV4-1|TRBJ1-4
TGCGCCAGCAGCCAAGATCAGTCCAAAAGGGCAACTAATGAAAAACTGTTTTTT
CASSQDQSKRATNEKLFF
>-|-|TRBV10-1|TRBJ2-1
TGCGCCACCAGCCGCTTGCCAGGCAGGTCCTACAATGAGCAGTTCTTC
CATSRLPGRSYNEQFF
>-|TRBD1|TRBV30|TRBJ1-2
TGTGCCTGGGACAGGGGGACGCGTTATGGCTACACCTTC
CAWDRGTRYGYTF
>-|-|TRBV2|TRBJ2-1
TGTGCCAGCAGCGGTAGGGGGATTGGAGTTAACAATGAGCAGTTCTTC
CASSGRGIGVNNEQFF
>-|-|TRBV29-1|TRBJ2-7
TGCAGCGTTGAGGAGAGGGCCTACGAGCAGTACTTC
CSVEERAYEQYF
>-|-|TRBV21-1|TRBJ2-7
TGTGCCAGCAGCAAGACCTCCAAGATAGCGGGAGGGAGTGCGTACGAGCAGTACTTC
CASSKTSKIAGGSAYEQYF
>-|-|TRBV6-5|TRBJ1-2
TGTGCCAGCAGCCAGACCTTGGGCTATGGCTACACCTTC
CASSQTLGYGYTF
>-|-|TRBV27|TRBJ2-3
TGTGCCAGCAGTTACGGATACGGTCCAGGCACAGATACGCAGTATTTT
CASSYGYGPGTDTQYF
>few|-|TRBV7-8|TRBJ2-7
TGTGCCAGCAGCTTAGGCATCTCCTACGAGCAGTACTTC
CASSLGISYEQYF
>few|TRBD2|TRBV29-1|TRBJ2-1
TGCAGCGCTAGACTAGCGGGGGCGACCTACAATGAGCAGTTCTTC
CSARLAGATYNEQFF
>-|TRBD1|TRBV5-4|TRBJ2-7
TGTGCCAGCAGCTTGGAGGGGACAGGGGCCCACGAGCAGTACTTC
CASSLEGTGAHEQYF